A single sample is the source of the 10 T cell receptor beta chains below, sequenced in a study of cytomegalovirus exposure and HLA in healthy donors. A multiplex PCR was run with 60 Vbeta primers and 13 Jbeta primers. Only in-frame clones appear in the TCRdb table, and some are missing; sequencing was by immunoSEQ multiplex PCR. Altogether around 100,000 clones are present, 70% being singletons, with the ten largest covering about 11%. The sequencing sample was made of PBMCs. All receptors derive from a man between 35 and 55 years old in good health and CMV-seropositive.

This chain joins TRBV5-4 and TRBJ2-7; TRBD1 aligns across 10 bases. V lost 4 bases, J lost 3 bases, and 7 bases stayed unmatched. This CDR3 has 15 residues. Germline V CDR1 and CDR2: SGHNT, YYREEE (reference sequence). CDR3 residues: CASSRDRGRLYEQYF. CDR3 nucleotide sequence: TGTGCCAGCAGCCGAGACAGGGGGCGCCTCTACGAGCAGTACTTC.

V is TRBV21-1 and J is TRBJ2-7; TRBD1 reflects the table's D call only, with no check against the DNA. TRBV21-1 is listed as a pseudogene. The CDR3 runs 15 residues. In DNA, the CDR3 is TGTGCCAGCAGCGCCTCTTCTACAGGGACCGAAGAGCAGTACGTC. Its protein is CASSASSTGTEEQYV.

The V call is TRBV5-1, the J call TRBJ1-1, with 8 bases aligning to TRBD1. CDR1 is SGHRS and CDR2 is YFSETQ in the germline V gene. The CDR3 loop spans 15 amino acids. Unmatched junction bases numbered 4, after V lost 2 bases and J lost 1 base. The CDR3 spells CASSFSGGQNTEAFF. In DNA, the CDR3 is TGCGCCAGCAGCTTCTCAGGGGGCCAGAACACTGAAGCTTTCTTT.

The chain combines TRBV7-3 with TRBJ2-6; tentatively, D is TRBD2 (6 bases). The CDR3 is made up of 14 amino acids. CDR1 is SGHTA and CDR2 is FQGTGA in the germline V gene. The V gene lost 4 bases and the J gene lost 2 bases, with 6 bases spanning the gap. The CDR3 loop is CASSSGAGANVLTF. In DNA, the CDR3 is TGTGCCAGCAGCTCGGGAGCTGGGGCCAACGTCCTGACTTTC.

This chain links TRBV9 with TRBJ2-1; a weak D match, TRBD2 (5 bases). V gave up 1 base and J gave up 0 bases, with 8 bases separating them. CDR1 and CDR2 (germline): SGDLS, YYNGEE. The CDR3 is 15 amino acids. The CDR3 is CASSVSAGSYNEQFF. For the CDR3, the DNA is TGTGCCAGCAGCGTATCGGCGGGCTCCTACAATGAGCAGTTCTTC.

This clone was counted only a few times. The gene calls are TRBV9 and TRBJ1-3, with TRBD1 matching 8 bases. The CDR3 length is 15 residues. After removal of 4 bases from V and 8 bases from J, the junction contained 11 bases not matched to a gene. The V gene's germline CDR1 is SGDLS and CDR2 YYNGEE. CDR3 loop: CASSLGQGGGDTIYF. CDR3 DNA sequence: TGTGCCAGCAGCCTAGGACAGGGCGGTGGGGACACCATATATTTT.

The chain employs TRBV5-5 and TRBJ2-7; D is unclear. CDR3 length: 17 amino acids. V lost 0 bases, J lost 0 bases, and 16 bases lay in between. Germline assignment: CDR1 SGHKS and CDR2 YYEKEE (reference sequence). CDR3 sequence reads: CASSLVYGGPSSYEQYV. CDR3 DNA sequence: TGTGCCAGCAGCTTGGTGTACGGCGGTCCGAGCTCCTACGAGCAGTACGTC.

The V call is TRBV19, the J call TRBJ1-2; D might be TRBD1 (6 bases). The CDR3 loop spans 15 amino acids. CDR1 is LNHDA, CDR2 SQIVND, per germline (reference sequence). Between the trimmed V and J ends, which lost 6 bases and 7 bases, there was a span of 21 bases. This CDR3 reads CASRTPGDRRPGYTF. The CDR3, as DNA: TGTGCCAGTAGAACCCCCGGAGACAGGAGGCCTGGCTACACCTTC.

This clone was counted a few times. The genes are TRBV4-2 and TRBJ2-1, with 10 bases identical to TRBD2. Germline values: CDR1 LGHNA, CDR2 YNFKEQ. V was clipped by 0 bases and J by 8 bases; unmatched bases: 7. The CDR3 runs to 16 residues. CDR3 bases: TGTGCCAGCAGCCAAGAGGAGGCTAGCGGGAGTCATGAGCAGTTCTTC. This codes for CASSQEEASGSHEQFF.

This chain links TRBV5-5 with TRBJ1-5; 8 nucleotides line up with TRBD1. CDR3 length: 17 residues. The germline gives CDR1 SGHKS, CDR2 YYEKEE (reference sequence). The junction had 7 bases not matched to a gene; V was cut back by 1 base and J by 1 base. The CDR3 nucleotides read TGTGCCAGCAGCTTGTCTTGGCGGACAGGGAGCAATCAGCCCCAGCATTTT. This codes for CASSLSWRTGSNQPQHF.